The clone carrying this TCR beta chain was detected once. CDR1 is MNHNS, CDR2 SASEGT, per germline. This CDR3 has 15 amino acids. V lost 4 bases, J lost 1 base, and 6 bases stayed unmatched. The sample comes from a study of technical replicates of blood from a few donors. Measured with immunoSEQ multiplex PCR; TCRdb has only the in-frame clones, and not every one. This table holds 79,000 or so clones, approximately 93% found once. This rearrangement joins TRBV6-1 to TRBJ2-5; 7 bases fit TRBD1. Sequencing used T cells isolated from PBMCs. The source is a human donor in good health. CDR3 DNA: TGTGCCAGCAGTGCACGCGACAGGGTCCAAGAGACCCAGTACTTC. Amino acid sequence: CASSARDRVQETQYF.